This passage covers 5 T cell receptor beta chains from one sample sequenced in a study of cytomegalovirus exposure and HLA in healthy donors (dated by TCRdb to about 2017). The library relied on the immunoSEQ multiplex PCR assay. For the multiplex PCR, a mixture combining 60 forward primers for TCR Vbeta segments and 13 reverse primers for TCR Jbeta segments was used. TCRdb retrieved this table from immuneACCESS and kept in-frame rearrangements only. Not all clones are present; in checked studies, unresolved V genes account for under half, and no reason is known for the remainder. The sample's records list 55,000 or so clones. 11% of the sample rests with the top ten. The sample taken for sequencing was PBMCs. The receptors stem from a woman between 45 and 65 years old in good health and CMV-seropositive.

The gene calls are TRBV19 and TRBJ1-2; TRBD1 matches at 7 bases. The CDR3 is made up of 15 amino acids. Trimming cost V 2 bases and J 5 bases; bases outside gene matches: 8. CDR1 LNHDA and CDR2 SQIVND come from the germline V gene (reference sequence). CDR3 nucleotide sequence: TGTGCCAGTAGTATACGTGCAGGGGGATTGTATGGCTACACCTTC. This codes for CASSIRAGGLYGYTF.

The chain couples TRBV27 to TRBJ2-7; D might be TRBD2 (6 bases). Germline CDR1 and CDR2: MNHEY and SMNVEV (reference sequence). The CDR3 loop spans 15 amino acids. V was pared by 5 bases and J by 2 bases, with 16 bases between. For the CDR3, the DNA is TGTGCCAGCAGTGACGAGGGGCGGGGTCCCTACGAGCAGTACTTC. Translating it yields CASSDEGRGPYEQYF.

The chain carries TRBV2 and TRBJ1-1, with a possible D match to TRBD1 (5 bases). Trimming stripped 6 bases from V and 1 base from J, with 9 bases between. Germline CDR1 and CDR2: SNHLY and FYNNEI. This CDR3 is built from 13 residues. The CDR3 sequence is CASRGQTNTEAFF. In DNA form, the CDR3 reads TGTGCCAGCAGGGGGCAAACGAACACTGAAGCTTTCTTT.

This chain joins TRBV7-2 and TRBJ2-7, with 12 bases identical to TRBD2. V dropped 1 base and J dropped 3; count of bases not matched to a gene: 1. CDR3 length: 15 amino acids. In germline, CDR1 is SGHTA, CDR2 FQGNSA. CDR3 amino acids: CASSLGTSGVYEQYF. CDR3 DNA: TGTGCCAGCAGCTTAGGGACTAGCGGGGTCTACGAGCAGTACTTC.

The V call is TRBV5-1, the J call TRBJ2-7; TRBD1 matches at 7 bases. Trimming took 4 bases from V and 4 from J; bases not matched to a gene: 5. The CDR3 runs 13 residues. CDR1 and CDR2 (germline): SGHRS, YFSETQ. The CDR3 DNA follows: TGCGCCAGCAGCCCGACAGGGATTTACGAGCAGTACTTC. It encodes CASSPTGIYEQYF.